This T cell receptor beta chain was sequenced for a study of T cell responses to AZD1222 COVID-19 vaccine. In the study overall: Second doses were pooled across both intervals (about 4 or about 12 weeks). General study points: Repertoires were collected only later (after the peak T cell response had occurred). Nearly half of spike-specific TCRs reportedly target variant regions that are unmutated in the B.1.351 and B.1.1.7 variants. Clonal diversity was possibly underestimated, and the donors were mostly white British, with more females.

There are 13 residues in the CDR3. V was shortened by 2 bases and J by 4 bases, with 6 bases between the two germline ends. Looked up from germline, CDR1 is MDHEN and CDR2 is SYDVKM. Only in-frame clones appear in the TCRdb table, and some are missing; sequencing was by immunoSEQ multiplex PCR. This table has about 69,000 clones, about nine tenths appearing once. Turning to this clone: The target antigen is unknown.

This material consisted of peripheral blood, taken on day 0 of AZD1222 vaccination. The sequence was collected from an adult in good health. This sequence joins TRBV28 and TRBJ1-3; D remains ambiguous. In DNA, the CDR3 is TGTGCCAGCAGTTTAAGTCGCGGAAACACCATATATTTT. Its translation: CASSLSRGNTIYF.